Sequencing of this TCR beta chain was carried out in a study of T cell responses to AZD1222 COVID-19 vaccine. The CDR3 runs to 15 residues. CDR1 and CDR2 from the germline V gene are MNHNS and SASEGT. V dropped 2 bases and J dropped 3 bases, with 13 bases sitting between them. Study conclusions and caveats: The donor cohort was predominantly white British with a female majority, and clonal diversity may have been underestimated.

Sequencing used immunoSEQ multiplex PCR; TCRdb keeps in-frame clones, though not all of them. The data hold around 120,000 clones, with around 85% observed a single time. As regards this clone: The target antigen is unknown.

The chain links TRBV6-1 to TRBJ1-2; D uncertain. The material sequenced was peripheral blood, taken on day 0 of AZD1222 vaccination. This sequence originates from an adult in good health. DNA of the CDR3: TGTGCCAGCAGTGAACAAGAGGGAATTTACTATGGCTACACCTTC. This sequence encodes CASSEQEGIYYGYTF.